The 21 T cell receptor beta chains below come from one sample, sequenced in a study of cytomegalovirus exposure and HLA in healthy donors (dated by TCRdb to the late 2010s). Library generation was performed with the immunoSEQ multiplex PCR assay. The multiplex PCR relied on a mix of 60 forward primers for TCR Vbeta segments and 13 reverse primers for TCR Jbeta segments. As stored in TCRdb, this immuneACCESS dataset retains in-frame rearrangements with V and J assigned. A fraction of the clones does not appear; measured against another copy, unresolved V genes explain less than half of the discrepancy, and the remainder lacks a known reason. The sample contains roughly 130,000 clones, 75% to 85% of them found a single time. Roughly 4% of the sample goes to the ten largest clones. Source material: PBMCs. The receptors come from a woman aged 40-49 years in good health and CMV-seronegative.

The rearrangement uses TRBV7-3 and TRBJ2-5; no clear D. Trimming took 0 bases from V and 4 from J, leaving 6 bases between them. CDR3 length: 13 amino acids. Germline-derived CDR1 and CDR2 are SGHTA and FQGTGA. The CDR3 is CASSLTFRETQYF. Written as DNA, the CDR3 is TGTGCCAGCAGCTTAACGTTTCGAGAGACCCAGTACTTC. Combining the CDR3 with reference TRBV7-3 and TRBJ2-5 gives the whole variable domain GAGVSQTPSNKVTEKGKYVELRCDPISGHTALYWYRQSLGQGPEFLIYFQGTGAADDSGLPNDRFFAVRPEGSVSTLKIQRTERGDSAVYLCASSLTFRETQYFGPGTRLLVL.

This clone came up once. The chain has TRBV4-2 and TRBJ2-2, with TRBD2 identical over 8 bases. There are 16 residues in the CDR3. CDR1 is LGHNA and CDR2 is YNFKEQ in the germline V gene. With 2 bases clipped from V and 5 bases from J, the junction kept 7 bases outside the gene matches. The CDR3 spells CASSQSGRGGTGELFF. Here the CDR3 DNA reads TGTGCCAGCAGCCAATCCGGGAGGGGCGGGACCGGGGAGCTGTTTTTT.

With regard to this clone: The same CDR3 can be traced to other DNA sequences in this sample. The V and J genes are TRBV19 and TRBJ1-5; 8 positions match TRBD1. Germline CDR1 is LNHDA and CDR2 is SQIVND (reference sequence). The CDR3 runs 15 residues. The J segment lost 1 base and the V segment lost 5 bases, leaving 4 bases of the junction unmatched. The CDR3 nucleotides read TGTGCCAGTAGTCCGACAGGGGCGAGCAATCAGCCCCAGCATTTT. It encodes CASSPTGASNQPQHF.

The CDR3 region has the DNA TGTGCCAGCAACCCCCATCGAGGCTCGGGGGGAATAGCGGGCCCCTACGAGCAGTACTTC. It translates to CASNPHRGSGGIAGPYEQYF. The chain has TRBV6-4 and TRBJ2-7; 7 nucleotides agree with TRBD2. This CDR3 has 20 residues. With V trimmed by 7 bases and J by 2 bases, 26 bases remained unmatched. Germline assignment: CDR1 MRHNA and CDR2 SNTAGT.

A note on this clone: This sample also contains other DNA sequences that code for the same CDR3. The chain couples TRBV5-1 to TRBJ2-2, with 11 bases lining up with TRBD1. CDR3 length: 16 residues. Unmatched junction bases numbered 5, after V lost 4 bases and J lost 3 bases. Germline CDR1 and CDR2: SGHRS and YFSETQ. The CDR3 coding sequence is TGCGCCAGCAGCCCGTGGACAGGGGGCGACACCGGGGAGCTGTTTTTT. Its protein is CASSPWTGGDTGELFF.

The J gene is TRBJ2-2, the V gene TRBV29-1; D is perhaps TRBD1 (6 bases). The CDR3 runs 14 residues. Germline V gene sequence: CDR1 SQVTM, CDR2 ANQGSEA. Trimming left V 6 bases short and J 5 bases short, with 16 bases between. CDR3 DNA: TGCAGCGTGCCCAACAGGGTGGGGACCGGGGAGCTGTTTTTT. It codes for CSVPNRVGTGELFF.

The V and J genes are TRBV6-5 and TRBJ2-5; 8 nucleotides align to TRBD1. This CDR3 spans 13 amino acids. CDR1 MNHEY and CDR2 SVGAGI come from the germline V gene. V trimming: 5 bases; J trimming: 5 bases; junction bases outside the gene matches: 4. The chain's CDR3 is CASSRTGIETQYF. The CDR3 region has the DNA TGTGCCAGCAGTCGGACAGGGATCGAGACCCAGTACTTC.

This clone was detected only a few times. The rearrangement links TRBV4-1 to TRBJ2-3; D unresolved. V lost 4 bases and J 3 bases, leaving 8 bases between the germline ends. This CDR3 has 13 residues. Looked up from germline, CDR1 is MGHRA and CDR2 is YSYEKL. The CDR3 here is CASSLSPTDTQYF. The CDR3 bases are TGCGCCAGCAGCCTTTCTCCGACAGATACGCAGTATTTT.

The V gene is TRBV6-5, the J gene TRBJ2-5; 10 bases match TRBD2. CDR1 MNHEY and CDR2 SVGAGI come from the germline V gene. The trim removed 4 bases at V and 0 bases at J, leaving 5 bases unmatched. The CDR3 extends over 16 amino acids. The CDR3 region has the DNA TGTGCCAGCAGTTTCCTAGCGGGGGTGAACCAAGAGACCCAGTACTTC. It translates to CASSFLAGVNQETQYF.

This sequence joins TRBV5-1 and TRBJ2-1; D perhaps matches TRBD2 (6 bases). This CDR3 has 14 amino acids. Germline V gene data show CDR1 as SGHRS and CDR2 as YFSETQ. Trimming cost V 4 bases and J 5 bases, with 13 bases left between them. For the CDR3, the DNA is TGCGCCAGCAGCCTTTACGGGGGAGACAATGAGCAGTTCTTC. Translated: CASSLYGGDNEQFF.

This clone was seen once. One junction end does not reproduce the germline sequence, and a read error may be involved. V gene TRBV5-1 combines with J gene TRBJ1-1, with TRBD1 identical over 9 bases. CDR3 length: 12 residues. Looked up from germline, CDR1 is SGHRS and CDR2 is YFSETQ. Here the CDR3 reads CASSSGGDRENF. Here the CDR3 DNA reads TGCGCCAGCAGCTCGGGAGGGGACAGGGAAAACTTT.

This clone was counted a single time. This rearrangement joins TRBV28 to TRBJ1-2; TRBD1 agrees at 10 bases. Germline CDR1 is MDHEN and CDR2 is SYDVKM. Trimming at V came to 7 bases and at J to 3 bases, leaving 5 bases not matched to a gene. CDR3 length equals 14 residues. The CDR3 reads CASTSGQGYYGYTF. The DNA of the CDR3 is TGTGCCAGCACCTCGGGACAGGGGTACTATGGCTACACCTTC.

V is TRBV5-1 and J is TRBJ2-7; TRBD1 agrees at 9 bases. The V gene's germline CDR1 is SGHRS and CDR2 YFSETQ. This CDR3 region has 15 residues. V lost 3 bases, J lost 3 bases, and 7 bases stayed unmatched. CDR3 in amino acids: CASSSSGQGHYEQYF. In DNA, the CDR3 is TGCGCCAGCAGCTCCTCGGGACAGGGACACTACGAGCAGTACTTC.

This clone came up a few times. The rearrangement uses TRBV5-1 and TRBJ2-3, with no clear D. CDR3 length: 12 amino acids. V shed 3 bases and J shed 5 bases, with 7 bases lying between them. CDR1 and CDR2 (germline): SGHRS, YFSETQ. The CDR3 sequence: CASSSSVDTQYF. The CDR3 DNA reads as TGCGCCAGCAGCTCCTCGGTAGATACGCAGTATTTT.

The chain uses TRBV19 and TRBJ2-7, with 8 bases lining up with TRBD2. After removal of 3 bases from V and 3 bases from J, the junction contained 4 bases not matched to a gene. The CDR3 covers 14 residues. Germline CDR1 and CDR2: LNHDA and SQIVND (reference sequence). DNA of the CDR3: TGTGCCAGTAGTATCGGGACTAGTGTCTACGAGCAGTACTTC. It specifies CASSIGTSVYEQYF.

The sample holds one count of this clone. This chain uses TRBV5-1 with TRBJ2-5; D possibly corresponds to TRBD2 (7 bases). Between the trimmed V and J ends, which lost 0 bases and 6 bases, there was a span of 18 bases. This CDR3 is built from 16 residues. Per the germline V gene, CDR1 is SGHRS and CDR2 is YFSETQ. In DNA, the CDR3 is TGCGCCAGCAGCTTGGGGGACCTCGGGGGGCGGAAGACCCAGTACTTC. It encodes CASSLGDLGGRKTQYF.

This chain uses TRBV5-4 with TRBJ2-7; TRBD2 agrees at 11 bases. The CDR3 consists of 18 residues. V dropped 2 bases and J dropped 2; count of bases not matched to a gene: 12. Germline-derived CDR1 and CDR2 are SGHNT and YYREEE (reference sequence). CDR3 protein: CASSFRELGLAEAYEQYF. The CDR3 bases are TGTGCCAGCAGCTTTCGGGAACTGGGACTAGCGGAAGCCTACGAGCAGTACTTC.

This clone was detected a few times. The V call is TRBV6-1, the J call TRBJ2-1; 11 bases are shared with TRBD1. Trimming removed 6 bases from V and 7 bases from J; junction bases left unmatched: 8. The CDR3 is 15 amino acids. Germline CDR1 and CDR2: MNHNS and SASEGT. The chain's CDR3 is CASSFGQGARNEQFF. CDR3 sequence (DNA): TGTGCCAGCAGCTTCGGACAGGGGGCAAGGAATGAGCAGTTCTTC.

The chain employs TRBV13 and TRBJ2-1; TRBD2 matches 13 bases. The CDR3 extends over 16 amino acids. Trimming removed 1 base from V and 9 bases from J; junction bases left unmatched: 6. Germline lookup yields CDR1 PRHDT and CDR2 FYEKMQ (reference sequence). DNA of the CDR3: TGTGCCAGCAGCTTAGCAGGACTAGCGGGAGAGAGTGAGCAGTTCTTC. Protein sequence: CASSLAGLAGESEQFF.

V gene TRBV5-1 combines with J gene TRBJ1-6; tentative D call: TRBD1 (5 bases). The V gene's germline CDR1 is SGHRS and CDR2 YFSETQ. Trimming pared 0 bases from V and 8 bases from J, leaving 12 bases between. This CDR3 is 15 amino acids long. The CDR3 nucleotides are TGCGCCAGCAGCTTGGAATTTGGGGCGGATTCACCCCTCCACTTT. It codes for CASSLEFGADSPLHF.

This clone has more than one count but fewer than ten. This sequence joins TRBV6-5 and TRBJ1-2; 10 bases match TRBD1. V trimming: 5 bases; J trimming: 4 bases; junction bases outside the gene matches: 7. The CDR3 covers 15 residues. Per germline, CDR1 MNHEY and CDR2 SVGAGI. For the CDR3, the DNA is TGTGCCAGCAGTGGGCGACAGGGGGCGGCCTATGGCTACACCTTC. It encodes CASSGRQGAAYGYTF.